Each of the 14 T cell receptor beta chains below was sequenced from the same sample in a study of T cell responses to AZD1222 COVID-19 vaccine. Produced via immunoSEQ multiplex PCR; TCRdb's table is partial and in-frame only. Here the sample spans roughly 120,000 clones, over 75% being singletons. This specimen consisted of peripheral blood, obtained on day 0 of AZD1222 vaccination. These receptors came from an adult in good health.

V usage is TRBV27 and J usage is TRBJ1-6; D might be TRBD1 (6 bases). Germline CDR1 is MNHEY and CDR2 is SMNVEV (reference sequence). CDR3 length equals 13 residues. The ends were cut back, 8 bases at V and 9 bases at J, with 14 bases in the middle. The CDR3 DNA reads as TGTGCCAGCGGATCCGGGACATTTTCACCCCTCCACTTT. Its translation: CASGSGTFSPLHF.

J is TRBJ1-4 and V is TRBV28, with TRBD1 identical over 10 bases. Losses at the gene ends were 5 bases for V and 5 bases for J; bases not matched to a gene: 5. This CDR3 is 15 amino acids long. Looked up from germline, CDR1 is MDHEN and CDR2 is SYDVKM. CDR3 nucleotides: TGTGCCAGCAGTCCCTCGGGACAGGGGAATGAAAAACTGTTTTTT. This gives the protein CASSPSGQGNEKLFF. Filled out from reference TRBV28 and TRBJ1-4, the complete variable domain reads DVKVTQSSRYLVKRTGEKVFLECVQDMDHENMFWYRQDPGLGLRLIYFSYDVKMKEKGDIPEGYSVSREKKERFSLILESASTNQTSMYLCASSPSGQGNEKLFFGSGTQLSVL.

The chain links TRBV10-3 to TRBJ2-2, with 11 bases lining up with TRBD1. The CDR3 runs to 16 residues. Germline assignment: CDR1 ENHRY and CDR2 SYGVKD. Trimming at V came to 6 bases and at J to 4 bases, leaving 7 bases not matched to a gene. CDR3 sequence (DNA): TGTGCCATCAGGGGGACAGGGGGTTCGAGCACCGGGGAGCTGTTTTTT. This sequence encodes CAIRGTGGSSTGELFF.

The chain has TRBV5-1 and TRBJ1-5; 8 bases are a match to TRBD1. The CDR3 runs to 16 residues. Germline loops: CDR1 SGHRS, CDR2 YFSETQ. The ends lost 6 bases at V and 3 bases at J; junction bases unmatched: 11. The CDR3 reads CASTLNKTGDNQPQHF. The CDR3 DNA reads TGCGCCAGCACCCTCAATAAGACAGGGGACAATCAGCCCCAGCATTTT.

This chain connects TRBV28 to TRBJ1-1; D gene uncertain. The CDR3 is made up of 12 amino acids. The ends were cut back, 8 bases at V and 5 bases at J, with 12 bases in the middle. From germline, CDR1 is MDHEN and CDR2 SYDVKM. CDR3 protein: CASGSSLTEAFF. The CDR3 coding sequence is TGTGCCAGCGGGTCGAGTTTGACTGAAGCTTTCTTT.

The rearrangement joins TRBV12-3 or TRBV12-4 to TRBJ1-1; maybe TRBD1 (6 bases). The CDR3 is made up of 13 amino acids. Trimming left V 3 bases short and J 7 bases short, with 12 bases between. The CDR3 sequence: CASSFPGVNEAFF. CDR3 nucleotide sequence: TGTGCCAGCAGTTTTCCAGGGGTTAATGAAGCTTTCTTT.

The gene calls are TRBV7-9 and TRBJ2-7; D is ambiguous. V was pared by 5 bases and J by 6 bases, with 17 bases between. Germline V gene data show CDR1 as SEHNR and CDR2 as FQNEAQ (reference sequence). This CDR3 is 14 amino acids long. DNA for the CDR3: TGTGCCAGCAGCCCGCCTCCCGTTCCTGGCGAGCAGTACTTC. This encodes CASSPPPVPGEQYF. Full variable domain (remainder filled in from reference TRBV7-9 and TRBJ2-7): DTGVSQNPRHKITKRGQNVTFRCDPISEHNRLYWYRQTLGQGPEFLTYFQNEAQLEKSRLLSDRFSAERPKGSFSTLEIQRTEQGDSAMYLCASSPPPVPGEQYFGPGTRLTVT.

The gene calls are TRBV5-5 and TRBJ1-2; no clear D. CDR1 and CDR2 (germline): SGHKS, YYEKEE (reference sequence). CDR3 length: 14 amino acids. V was cut by 4 bases and J by 10 bases, with 20 bases left in between. The CDR3 sequence is CASSPQTGRVDYTF. CDR3 coding DNA: TGTGCCAGCAGCCCCCAGACCGGCCGAGTGGACTACACCTTC.

The chain combines TRBV27 with TRBJ1-5; D possibly corresponds to TRBD1 (5 bases). V lost 5 bases and J 5 bases, leaving 19 bases between the germline ends. This CDR3 has 16 amino acids. Germline CDR1 MNHEY, CDR2 SMNVEV (reference sequence). The CDR3 protein is CASSTRQRLPDQPQHF. The CDR3 coding sequence is TGTGCCAGCAGTACCCGACAGCGCCTCCCGGATCAGCCCCAGCATTTT.

The rearrangement links TRBV11-1 to TRBJ1-4; no clear D. The germline gives CDR1 SGHAT, CDR2 FQDESV (reference sequence). Between the trimmed V and J ends, which lost 2 bases and 4 bases, there was a span of 11 bases. This CDR3 is 15 amino acids long. This CDR3 reads CASSLLGAGNEKLFF. Written as DNA, the CDR3 is TGTGCCAGCAGCTTACTCGGCGCGGGTAATGAAAAACTGTTTTTT.

The rearrangement joins TRBV5-4 to TRBJ1-6, with 10 positions matching TRBD1. CDR1 SGHNT and CDR2 YYREEE come from the germline V gene (reference sequence). Trimming took 4 bases from V and 6 from J; bases not matched to a gene: 1. The length of the CDR3 is 14 residues. The CDR3 nucleotides are TGTGCCAGCAGCGGGACAGGGGCTAATTCACCCCTCCACTTT. Protein: CASSGTGANSPLHF.

The chain recombines TRBV28 with TRBJ1-4; 9 bases line up with TRBD1. The CDR3 sequence is 16 residues long. J gave up 8 bases and V 0 bases, and 7 bases lay outside the gene matches. Germline V CDR1 and CDR2: MDHEN, SYDVKM. The DNA of the CDR3 is TGTGCCAGCAGTTTATGGGGACAGGGTCAGGGCGAAAAACTGTTTTTT. This encodes CASSLWGQGQGEKLFF.

The chain combines TRBV9 with TRBJ2-1; tentatively, D is TRBD1 (5 bases). From germline, CDR1 is SGDLS and CDR2 YYNGEE. Trimming took 0 bases from V and 9 from J, leaving 13 bases between them. The CDR3 contains 14 residues. Written as DNA, the CDR3 is TGTGCCAGCAGCGTAGTTGGGGCAAGAGGTGAGCAGTTCTTC. Its protein product is CASSVVGARGEQFF.

This rearrangement joins TRBV4-2 to TRBJ2-1; 11 bases are shared with TRBD2. CDR1 and CDR2 (germline): LGHNA, YNFKEQ. The CDR3 extends over 16 amino acids. V gave up 1 base and J gave up 4 bases; unmatched junction bases: 3. In DNA form, the CDR3 reads TGTGCCAGCAGCCAAGGGATAGCGGGGGGGTACAATGAGCAGTTCTTC. This sequence encodes CASSQGIAGGYNEQFF.